A selection of T cell receptor beta chains follows, all from one sample in a study of blood T cell repertoires in COVID-19. Some clones are missing from TCRdb's copy, which holds only in-frame ones; the method was immunoSEQ multiplex PCR. The sample records 200,000 to 300,000 clones, around 83% being singletons. The material sequenced was peripheral blood. These receptors all come from a woman aged 18 to 35 with acute or convalescent COVID-19. The CDR3 runs from the conserved cysteine through the conserved F or W.

>TRBV28
CASSFSRYEQYF
>TRBV20-1
CSASADIYSYEQYF
>TRBV5-1
CASSPGGVNEKLFF
>TRBV7-9
CASSLDLGLGYGYTF
>TRBV28
CATGAGAFMLEYF
>TRBV11-2
CASSQGLPSVTVTDTQYF
>TRBV28
CASSLRGWEQFF
>TRBV4-3
CASSQDGGNQPQHF
>TRBV29-1
CSSRTSGSYNEQFF
>TRBV20-1
CSARGGETPWF
>TRBV28
CASSPDEFGGVDNEQFF
>TRBV10-3
CAISESPRLAGKPDTQYF
>TRBV19
CASSTGTSDYNEQFF
>TRBV5-6
CASSWQGNYGYTF